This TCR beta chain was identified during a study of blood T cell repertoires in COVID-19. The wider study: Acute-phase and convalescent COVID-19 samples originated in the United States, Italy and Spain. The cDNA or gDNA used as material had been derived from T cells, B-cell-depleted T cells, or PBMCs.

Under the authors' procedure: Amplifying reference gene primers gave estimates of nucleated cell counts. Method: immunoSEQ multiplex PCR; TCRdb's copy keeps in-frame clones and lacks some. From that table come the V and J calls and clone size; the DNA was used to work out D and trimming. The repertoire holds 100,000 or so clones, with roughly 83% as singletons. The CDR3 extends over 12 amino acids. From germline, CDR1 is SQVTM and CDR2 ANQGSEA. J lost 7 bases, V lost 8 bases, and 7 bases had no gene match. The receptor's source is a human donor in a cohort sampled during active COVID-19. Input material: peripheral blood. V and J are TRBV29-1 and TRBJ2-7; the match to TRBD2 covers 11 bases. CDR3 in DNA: TGCAGCATAACTAGCGGGGGTTGGGAGCAGTACTTC. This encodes CSITSGGWEQYF.